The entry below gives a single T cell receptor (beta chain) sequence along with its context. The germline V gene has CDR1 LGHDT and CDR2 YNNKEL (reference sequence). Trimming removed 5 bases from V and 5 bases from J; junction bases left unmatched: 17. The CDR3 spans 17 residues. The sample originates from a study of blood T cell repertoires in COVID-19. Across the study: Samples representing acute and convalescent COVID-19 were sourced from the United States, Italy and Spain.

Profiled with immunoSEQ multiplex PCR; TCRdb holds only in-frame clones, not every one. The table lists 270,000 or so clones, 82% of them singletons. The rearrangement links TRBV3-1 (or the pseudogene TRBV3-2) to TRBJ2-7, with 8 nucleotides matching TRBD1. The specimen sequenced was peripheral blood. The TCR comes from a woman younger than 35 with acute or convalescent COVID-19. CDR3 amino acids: CASSFEGVRGLRDEQYF. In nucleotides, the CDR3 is TGTGCCAGCAGCTTCGAAGGCGTCAGGGGGCTTCGGGACGAGCAGTACTTC.